These T cell receptor beta chains were read from a single sample in a study of blood T cell repertoires in COVID-19. This table comes from immunoSEQ multiplex PCR, and its TCRdb copy is limited to in-frame clones, with some not included. The sample has over 100,000 clones, 90% to 95% seen once. Sequencing was performed on peripheral blood. All receptors come from a human donor in a cohort sampled during active COVID-19. CDR3s include the opening cysteine and the closing phenylalanine or tryptophan. The order of the fields is J gene, clone size, D gene, V gene, CDR3 DNA, CDR3 protein. A D gene is named only where the DNA matches it firmly. Size is stated for part of the rows, as once, few or many counts, or as a class when the clone is expanded.

j_call: TRBJ2-3; clone_size: NA; d_call: TRBD2; v_call: TRBV11-3; cdr3_nt: TGTGCCAGCAGCCCGCAGGGCGGGAGCTTAACAGATACGCAGTATTTT; cdr3_aa: CASSPQGGSLTDTQYF
j_call: TRBJ2-5; clone_size: NA; d_call: TRBD2; v_call: TRBV10-3; cdr3_nt: TGTGCCATCGGGGGGGGAGGGGAGACCCAGTACTTC; cdr3_aa: CAIGGGGETQYF
j_call: TRBJ1-1; clone_size: few; d_call: NA; v_call: TRBV30; cdr3_nt: TGTGCCTGGAGTAACGAGGGTTACACTGAAGCTTTCTTT; cdr3_aa: CAWSNEGYTEAFF
j_call: TRBJ2-1; clone_size: NA; d_call: TRBD2; v_call: TRBV13; cdr3_nt: TGTGCCAGCAGCTCTAGCGGGGGCGACAATGAGCAGTTCTTC; cdr3_aa: CASSSSGGDNEQFF
j_call: TRBJ1-1; clone_size: once; d_call: NA; v_call: TRBV4-1; cdr3_nt: TGCGCCAGCAGCGAACAGGGCACTGAAGCTTTCTTT; cdr3_aa: CASSEQGTEAFF
j_call: TRBJ1-1; clone_size: NA; d_call: NA; v_call: TRBV6-5; cdr3_nt: TGTGCCAGCAGTTACTCTGGACAGCCCAACACTGAAGCTTTCTTT; cdr3_aa: CASSYSGQPNTEAFF
j_call: TRBJ1-2; clone_size: NA; d_call: NA; v_call: TRBV12-3/TRBV12-4; cdr3_nt: TGTGCCAGCAGTTACGGACAGTATGGCTACACCTTC; cdr3_aa: CASSYGQYGYTF
j_call: TRBJ2-7; clone_size: NA; d_call: NA; v_call: TRBV9; cdr3_nt: TGTGCCAGCAGCTCATTGGGCCACGAGCAGTACTTC; cdr3_aa: CASSSLGHEQYF
j_call: TRBJ2-1; clone_size: NA; d_call: NA; v_call: TRBV14; cdr3_nt: TGTGCCAGCAGCCTGGTCAGAGGAGGTTACAATGAGCAGTTCTTC; cdr3_aa: CASSLVRGGYNEQFF
j_call: TRBJ2-3; clone_size: NA; d_call: NA; v_call: TRBV9; cdr3_nt: TGTGCCAGCAGGCCGGTGGAGCTACATTATTCAGATACGCAGTATTTT; cdr3_aa: CASRPVELHYSDTQYF
j_call: TRBJ1-1; clone_size: NA; d_call: NA; v_call: TRBV6-6; cdr3_nt: TGTGCCAGTGGGCCACAGAACACTGAAGCTTTCTTT; cdr3_aa: CASGPQNTEAFF
j_call: TRBJ2-3; clone_size: NA; d_call: TRBD2; v_call: TRBV28; cdr3_nt: TGTGCCAGCAGTGTGGCTAGCGGGAGTCTCACAGATACGCAGTATTTT; cdr3_aa: CASSVASGSLTDTQYF
j_call: TRBJ1-2; clone_size: NA; d_call: TRBD1; v_call: TRBV4-1; cdr3_nt: TGCGCCAGCAGCCAAAAAGGGACAGCCGTCTATGGCTACACCTTC; cdr3_aa: CASSQKGTAVYGYTF
j_call: TRBJ2-1; clone_size: NA; d_call: TRBD2; v_call: TRBV5-5; cdr3_nt: TGTGCCAGCAACCCGACTAGCGGGGCCTACAATGAGCAGTTCTTC; cdr3_aa: CASNPTSGAYNEQFF
j_call: TRBJ1-1; clone_size: NA; d_call: TRBD1; v_call: TRBV19; cdr3_nt: TGTGCCAGTAGTATGGTCTCATCAGGGGGGCCCAGGAACACTGAAGCTTTCTTT; cdr3_aa: CASSMVSSGGPRNTEAFF
j_call: TRBJ2-2; clone_size: NA; d_call: TRBD2; v_call: TRBV19; cdr3_nt: TGTGCCAGTAGTATAGATTCGGGAGGGATGAGGGCCGGGGAGCTGTTTTTT; cdr3_aa: CASSIDSGGMRAGELFF
j_call: TRBJ2-7; clone_size: NA; d_call: NA; v_call: TRBV7-9; cdr3_nt: TGTGCCAGCAGCTTAGCGGCATACGAGCAGTACTTC; cdr3_aa: CASSLAAYEQYF
j_call: TRBJ2-1; clone_size: NA; d_call: TRBD2; v_call: TRBV5-6; cdr3_nt: TGTGCCAGCAGCTTATCTAGCGGGAGAGGGTTTGAGCAGTTCTTC; cdr3_aa: CASSLSSGRGFEQFF
j_call: TRBJ1-5; clone_size: NA; d_call: NA; v_call: TRBV7-8; cdr3_nt: TGTGCCAGCAGTTCCGCAGGGGATCAGCCCCAGCATTTT; cdr3_aa: CASSSAGDQPQHF
j_call: TRBJ2-5; clone_size: NA; d_call: NA; v_call: TRBV7-9; cdr3_nt: TGTGCCAGCAGCTTATTCGGGGGGCCAGAGACCCAGTACTTC; cdr3_aa: CASSLFGGPETQYF
j_call: TRBJ1-1; clone_size: NA; d_call: NA; v_call: TRBV6-5; cdr3_nt: TGTGCCAGCAGTTACGAGGGCCCCTACACTGAAGCTTTCTTT; cdr3_aa: CASSYEGPYTEAFF
j_call: TRBJ2-7; clone_size: NA; d_call: NA; v_call: TRBV18; cdr3_nt: TGTGCCAGCTCACACACCGGGACAAGTCCGCGAAAAGGTTACGAGCAGTACTTC; cdr3_aa: CASSHTGTSPRKGYEQYF
j_call: TRBJ2-4; clone_size: NA; d_call: TRBD2; v_call: TRBV19; cdr3_nt: TGTGCCAGTAGATACCTTTTCGGGGGGGCCAACATTCAGTACTTC; cdr3_aa: CASRYLFGGANIQYF
j_call: TRBJ2-3; clone_size: NA; d_call: NA; v_call: TRBV25-1; cdr3_nt: TGTGCCAGCAGTGAATATACCGCGGTTAGGAATACGCAGTATTTT; cdr3_aa: CASSEYTAVRNTQYF
j_call: TRBJ2-5; clone_size: NA; d_call: TRBD2; v_call: TRBV6-6; cdr3_nt: TGTGCCAGCAGTTACTCGTCGGGGGGGGAGGAGACCCAGTACTTC; cdr3_aa: CASSYSSGGEETQYF
j_call: TRBJ1-2; clone_size: once; d_call: TRBD1; v_call: TRBV4-3; cdr3_nt: TGCGCCAGCAGCCAAGACAGGGGGTTGGATGGCTACACCTTC; cdr3_aa: CASSQDRGLDGYTF
j_call: TRBJ2-3; clone_size: NA; d_call: NA; v_call: TRBV27; cdr3_nt: TGTGCCAGCAGTTATAAGACTGGCACAGATACGCAGTATTTT; cdr3_aa: CASSYKTGTDTQYF
j_call: TRBJ2-1; clone_size: NA; d_call: TRBD2; v_call: TRBV30; cdr3_nt: TGTGCCGGAGAAGGGAGCGGGAGACGGGTTTACAATGAGCAGTTCTTC; cdr3_aa: CAGEGSGRRVYNEQFF
j_call: TRBJ2-5; clone_size: NA; d_call: NA; v_call: TRBV11-2; cdr3_nt: TGTGCCAGCAGCTTCTACACGGGGGTCCGCGAGACCCAGTACTTC; cdr3_aa: CASSFYTGVRETQYF
j_call: TRBJ2-7; clone_size: NA; d_call: TRBD2; v_call: TRBV7-2; cdr3_nt: TGTGCCAGCAGCCCGCAGGGGCTAGCGGGAGGGAGCTCCTACGAGCAGTACTTC; cdr3_aa: CASSPQGLAGGSSYEQYF
j_call: TRBJ1-4; clone_size: NA; d_call: NA; v_call: TRBV4-3; cdr3_nt: TGCGCCAGCAGCCAAGATGGAACCGGGACTTCTGAAAAACTGTTTTTT; cdr3_aa: CASSQDGTGTSEKLFF
j_call: TRBJ2-1; clone_size: NA; d_call: NA; v_call: TRBV5-1; cdr3_nt: TGCGCCAGCAGCTTACTAACAGGCTACAATGAGCAGTTCTTC; cdr3_aa: CASSLLTGYNEQFF
j_call: TRBJ2-7; clone_size: few; d_call: TRBD2; v_call: TRBV28; cdr3_nt: TGTGCCAGCAGTAGGACTAGCGGGAGTGTGGGTTACGAGCAGTACTTC; cdr3_aa: CASSRTSGSVGYEQYF
j_call: TRBJ2-3; clone_size: NA; d_call: TRBD2; v_call: TRBV5-1; cdr3_nt: TGCGCCAGCAGCATATCGACTAGCGGGGGCACAGATACGCAGTATTTT; cdr3_aa: CASSISTSGGTDTQYF
j_call: TRBJ2-7; clone_size: NA; d_call: TRBD2; v_call: TRBV9; cdr3_nt: TGTGCCAGCAGCCCCGGGACTAGTGTGATTAGGGGCCCCGAGCAGTACTTC; cdr3_aa: CASSPGTSVIRGPEQYF
j_call: TRBJ1-2; clone_size: NA; d_call: NA; v_call: TRBV5-4; cdr3_nt: TGTGCCAGCAGCTTTATGACAGCCAACTATGGCTACACCTTC; cdr3_aa: CASSFMTANYGYTF
j_call: TRBJ2-3; clone_size: NA; d_call: NA; v_call: TRBV4-3; cdr3_nt: TGCGCCAGCAGCCAAGACTGGGGGGGGGCCGCGGTCACAGATACGCAGTATTTT; cdr3_aa: CASSQDWGGAAVTDTQYF
j_call: TRBJ2-3; clone_size: NA; d_call: TRBD1; v_call: TRBV4-2; cdr3_nt: TGTGCCAGCAGCCATCCTCCCGGGACAGTGGGATCTACTGGGAGCACAGATACGCAGTATTTT; cdr3_aa: CASSHPPGTVGSTGSTDTQYF
j_call: TRBJ2-5; clone_size: NA; d_call: TRBD2; v_call: TRBV19; cdr3_nt: TGTGCCAGTAGTCGGGGTAGCGGGGTAAGGGAGACCCAGTACTTC; cdr3_aa: CASSRGSGVRETQYF
j_call: TRBJ2-3; clone_size: once; d_call: TRBD2; v_call: TRBV7-9; cdr3_nt: TGTGCCAGCCCCCCCCTGGGACTAGCGGAGACTAGCACAGATACGCAGTATTTT; cdr3_aa: CASPPLGLAETSTDTQYF
j_call: TRBJ2-3; clone_size: NA; d_call: TRBD2; v_call: TRBV5-4; cdr3_nt: TGTGCCAGCAGCTTGGCGGCTAGCGGAGACACAGATACGCAGTATTTT; cdr3_aa: CASSLAASGDTDTQYF
j_call: TRBJ2-3; clone_size: NA; d_call: TRBD2; v_call: TRBV15; cdr3_nt: TGTGCCACCAGCAGAGGGACTAGCGGGATTACAGATACGCAGTATTTT; cdr3_aa: CATSRGTSGITDTQYF
j_call: TRBJ1-2; clone_size: NA; d_call: NA; v_call: TRBV5-1; cdr3_nt: TGCGCCAGCTTTCCCGGGGGAACTCCCTATGGCTACACCTTC; cdr3_aa: CASFPGGTPYGYTF
j_call: TRBJ2-5; clone_size: NA; d_call: NA; v_call: TRBV28; cdr3_nt: TGTGCCAGCAGTTTAAGAGGGCTCCAAGAGACCCAGTACTTC; cdr3_aa: CASSLRGLQETQYF
j_call: TRBJ1-1; clone_size: NA; d_call: TRBD1; v_call: TRBV5-1; cdr3_nt: TGCGCCAGCAGCTTGGTGGGGACAGGGGAAGGTCGAACTGAAGCTTTCTTT; cdr3_aa: CASSLVGTGEGRTEAFF
j_call: TRBJ2-3; clone_size: NA; d_call: NA; v_call: TRBV5-6; cdr3_nt: TGTGCCAGCAGCTTGCGTTCGGCAGGAAGAGATACGCAGTATTTT; cdr3_aa: CASSLRSAGRDTQYF